This T cell receptor (beta chain) emerged from a study of blood T cell repertoires in COVID-19. Study context: COVID-19 samples, acute and convalescent, were from the United States, Italy and Spain. Nucleic acid was either cDNA or gDNA, and it came from T cells, B-cell-depleted T cells, or PBMCs.

CDR1 is SGHRS and CDR2 is YFSETQ in the germline V gene. V was shortened by 0 bases and J by 3 bases, with 10 bases between the two germline ends. The CDR3 has 14 amino acids. Under the authors' procedure: Reference gene primer amplification gave estimated nucleated cell counts. Produced via immunoSEQ multiplex PCR; TCRdb's table is partial and in-frame only. V and J calls and clone size are as listed in that table; D and trimming were resolved from the DNA. Altogether just under 55,000 clones are present, 90% being singletons, with the ten largest covering about 4.2%. The clonotype comes from a man between 50 and 59 years old with acute or convalescent COVID-19. V usage is TRBV5-1 and J usage is TRBJ2-7; a possible D gene is TRBD1 (6 bases). Sequencing was performed on peripheral blood. CDR3 sequence reads: CASSLDRDYYEQYF. Written as DNA, the CDR3 is TGCGCCAGCAGCTTGGACAGGGATTACTACGAGCAGTACTTC.